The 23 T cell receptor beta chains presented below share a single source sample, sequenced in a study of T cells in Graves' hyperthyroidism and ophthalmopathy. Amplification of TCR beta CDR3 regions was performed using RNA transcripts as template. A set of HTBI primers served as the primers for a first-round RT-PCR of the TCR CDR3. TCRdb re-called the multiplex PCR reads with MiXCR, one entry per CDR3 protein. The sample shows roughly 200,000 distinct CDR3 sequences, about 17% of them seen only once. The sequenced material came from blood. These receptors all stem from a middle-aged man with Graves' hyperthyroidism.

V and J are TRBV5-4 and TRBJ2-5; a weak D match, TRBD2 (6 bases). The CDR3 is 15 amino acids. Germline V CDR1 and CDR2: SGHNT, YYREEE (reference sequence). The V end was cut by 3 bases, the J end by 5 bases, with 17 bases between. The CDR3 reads CASSWGDPSRETQYF. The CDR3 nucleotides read TGTGCCAGCAGCTGGGGGGATCCTAGCAGGGAGACCCAGTACTTC.

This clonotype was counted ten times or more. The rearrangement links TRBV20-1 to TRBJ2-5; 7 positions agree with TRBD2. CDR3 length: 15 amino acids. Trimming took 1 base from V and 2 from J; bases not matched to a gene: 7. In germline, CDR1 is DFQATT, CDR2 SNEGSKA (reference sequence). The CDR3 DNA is TGCAGTGCTAGAGTTCACGGGGGGTTTCAAGAGACCCAGTACTTC. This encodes CSARVHGGFQETQYF.

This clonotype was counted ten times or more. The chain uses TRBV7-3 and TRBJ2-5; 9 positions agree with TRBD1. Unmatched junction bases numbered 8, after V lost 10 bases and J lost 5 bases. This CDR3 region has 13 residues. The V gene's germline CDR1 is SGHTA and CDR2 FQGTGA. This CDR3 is CAIHRGPGETQYF. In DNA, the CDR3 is TGTGCCATTCACAGGGGGCCTGGGGAGACCCAGTACTTC.

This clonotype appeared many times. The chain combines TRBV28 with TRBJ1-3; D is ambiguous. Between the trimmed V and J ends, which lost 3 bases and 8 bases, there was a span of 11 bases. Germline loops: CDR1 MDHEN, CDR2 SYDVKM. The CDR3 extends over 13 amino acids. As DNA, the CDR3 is TGTGCCAGCAGTTTGGCACCAGATGACACCATATATTTT. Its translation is CASSLAPDDTIYF.

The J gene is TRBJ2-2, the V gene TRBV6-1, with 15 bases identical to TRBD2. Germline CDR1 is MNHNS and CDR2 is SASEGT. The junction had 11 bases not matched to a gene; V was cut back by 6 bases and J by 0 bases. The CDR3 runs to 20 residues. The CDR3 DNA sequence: TGTGCCAGCAGCCTCGAAAGGACTAGCGGGAGGGCCTCGAACACCGGGGAGCTGTTTTTT. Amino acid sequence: CASSLERTSGRASNTGELFF.

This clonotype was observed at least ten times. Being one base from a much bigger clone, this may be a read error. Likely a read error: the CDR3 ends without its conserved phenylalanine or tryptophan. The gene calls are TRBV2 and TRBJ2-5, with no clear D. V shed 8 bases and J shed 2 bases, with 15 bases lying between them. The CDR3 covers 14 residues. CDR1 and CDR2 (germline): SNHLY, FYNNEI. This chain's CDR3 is CASQKSIAQETQYL. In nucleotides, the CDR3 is TGTGCCAGCCAGAAAAGCATTGCTCAAGAGACCCAGTACCTC.

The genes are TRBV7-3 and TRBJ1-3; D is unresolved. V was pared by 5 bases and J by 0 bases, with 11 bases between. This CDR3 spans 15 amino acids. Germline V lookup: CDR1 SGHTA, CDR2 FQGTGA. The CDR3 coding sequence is TGTGCCAGCAGCCATGGACCTAGCTCTGGAAACACCATATATTTT. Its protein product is CASSHGPSSGNTIYF.

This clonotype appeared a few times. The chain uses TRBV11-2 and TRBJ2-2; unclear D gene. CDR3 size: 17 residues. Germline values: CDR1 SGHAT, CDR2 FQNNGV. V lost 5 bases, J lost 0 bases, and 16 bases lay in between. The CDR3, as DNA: TGTGCCAGCAGCACCCCCGAAAATCGTCCGAACACCGGGGAGCTGTTTTTT. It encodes CASSTPENRPNTGELFF.

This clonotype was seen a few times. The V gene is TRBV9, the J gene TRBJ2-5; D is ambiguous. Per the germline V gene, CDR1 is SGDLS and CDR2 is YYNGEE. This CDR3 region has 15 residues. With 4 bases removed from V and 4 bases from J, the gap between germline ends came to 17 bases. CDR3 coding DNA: TGTGCCAGCAGCATGGGGTCTCTTCCGGGAGAGACCCAGTACTTC. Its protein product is CASSMGSLPGETQYF.

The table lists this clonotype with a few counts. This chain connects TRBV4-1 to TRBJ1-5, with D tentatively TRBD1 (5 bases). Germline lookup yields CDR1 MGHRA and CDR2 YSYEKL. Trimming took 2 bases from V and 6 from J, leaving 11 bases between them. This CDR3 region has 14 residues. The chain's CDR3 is CASSQQQASQPQHF. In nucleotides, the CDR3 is TGCGCCAGCAGCCAACAACAGGCAAGTCAGCCCCAGCATTTT.

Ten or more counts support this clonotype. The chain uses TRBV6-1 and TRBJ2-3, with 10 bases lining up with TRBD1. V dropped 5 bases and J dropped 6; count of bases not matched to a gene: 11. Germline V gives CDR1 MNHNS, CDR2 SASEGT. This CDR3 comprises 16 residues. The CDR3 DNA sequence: TGTGCCAGCAGTTTTTCCGACAGGGGGCAGGAGGATACGCAGTATTTT. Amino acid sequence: CASSFSDRGQEDTQYF.

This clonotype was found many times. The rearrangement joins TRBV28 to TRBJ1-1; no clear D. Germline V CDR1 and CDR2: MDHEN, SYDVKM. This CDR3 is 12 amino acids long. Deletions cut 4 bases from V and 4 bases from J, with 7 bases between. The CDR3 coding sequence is TGTGCCAGCAGTTACGAATTCACTGAAGCTTTCTTT. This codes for CASSYEFTEAFF.

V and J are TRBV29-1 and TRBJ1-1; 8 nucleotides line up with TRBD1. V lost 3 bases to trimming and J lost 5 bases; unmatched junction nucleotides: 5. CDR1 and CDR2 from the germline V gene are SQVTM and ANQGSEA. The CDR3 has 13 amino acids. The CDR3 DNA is TGCAGCGTTGACAGGGGGCGGGGTACTGAAGCTTTCTTT. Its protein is CSVDRGRGTEAFF.

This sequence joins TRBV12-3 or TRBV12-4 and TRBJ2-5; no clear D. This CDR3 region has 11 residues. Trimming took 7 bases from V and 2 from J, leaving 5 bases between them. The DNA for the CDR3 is TGTGCCAGCAATTCTCAAGAGACCCAGTACTTC. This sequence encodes CASNSQETQYF.

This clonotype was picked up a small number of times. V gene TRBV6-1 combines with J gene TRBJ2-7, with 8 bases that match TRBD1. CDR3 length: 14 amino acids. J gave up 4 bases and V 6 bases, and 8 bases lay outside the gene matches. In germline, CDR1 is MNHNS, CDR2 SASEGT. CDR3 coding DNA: TGTGCCAGCAGACGACAGGGGCCCAATTACGAGCAGTACTTC. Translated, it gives CASRRQGPNYEQYF.

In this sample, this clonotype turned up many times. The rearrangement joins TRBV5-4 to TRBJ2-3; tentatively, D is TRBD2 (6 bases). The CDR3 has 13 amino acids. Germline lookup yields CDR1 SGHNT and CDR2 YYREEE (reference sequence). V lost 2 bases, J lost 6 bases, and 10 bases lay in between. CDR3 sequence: CASSLPGGDTQYF. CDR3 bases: TGTGCCAGCAGCTTACCTGGGGGGGATACGCAGTATTTT.

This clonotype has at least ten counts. Here the CDR3 reads CASSQDISGGGKDTQYF. The CDR3 coding sequence is TGTGCCAGCAGCCAAGACATTAGCGGGGGCGGGAAGGATACGCAGTATTTT. The chain links TRBV4-2 to TRBJ2-3, with 9 nucleotides matching TRBD2. There are 17 residues in the CDR3. Trimming cost V 0 bases and J 6 bases; bases outside gene matches: 10. Germline loops: CDR1 LGHNA, CDR2 YNFKEQ.

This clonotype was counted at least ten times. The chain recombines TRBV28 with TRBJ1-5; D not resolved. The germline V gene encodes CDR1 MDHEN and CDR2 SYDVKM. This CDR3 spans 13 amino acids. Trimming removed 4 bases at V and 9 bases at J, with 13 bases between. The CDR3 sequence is CASSSGPSRPQHF. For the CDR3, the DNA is TGTGCCAGCAGTTCCGGCCCGAGCCGGCCCCAGCATTTT.

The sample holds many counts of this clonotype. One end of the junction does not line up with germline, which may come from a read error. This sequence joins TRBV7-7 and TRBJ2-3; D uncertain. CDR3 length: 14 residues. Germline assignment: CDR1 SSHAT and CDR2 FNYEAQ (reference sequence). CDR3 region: CASSLDARSDTQYF. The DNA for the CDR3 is TGTGCTAGCAGCTTAGACGCGAGATCAGATACGCAGTATTTT.

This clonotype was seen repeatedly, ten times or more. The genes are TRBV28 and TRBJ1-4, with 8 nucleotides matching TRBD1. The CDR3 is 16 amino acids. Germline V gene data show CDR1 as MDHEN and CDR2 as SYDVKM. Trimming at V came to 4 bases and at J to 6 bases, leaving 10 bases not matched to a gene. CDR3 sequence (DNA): TGTGCCAGCAGTTCCACTCAGGGGGCAGGGCATGAAAAACTGTTTTTT. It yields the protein CASSSTQGAGHEKLFF.

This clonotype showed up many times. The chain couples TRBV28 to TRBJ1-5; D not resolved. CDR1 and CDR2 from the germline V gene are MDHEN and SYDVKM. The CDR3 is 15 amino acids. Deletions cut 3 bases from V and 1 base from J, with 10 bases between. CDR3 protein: CASSLESYSNQPQHF. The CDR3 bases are TGTGCCAGCAGTTTGGAGTCGTACAGCAATCAGCCCCAGCATTTT.

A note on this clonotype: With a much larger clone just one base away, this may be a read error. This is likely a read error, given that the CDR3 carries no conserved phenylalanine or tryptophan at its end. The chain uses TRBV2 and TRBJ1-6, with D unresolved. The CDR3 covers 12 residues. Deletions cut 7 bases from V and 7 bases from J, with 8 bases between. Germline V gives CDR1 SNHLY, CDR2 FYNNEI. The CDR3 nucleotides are TGTGCCAGCAAAAAAGGCAATTCACCCCTCCACCTT. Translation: CASKKGNSPLHL.

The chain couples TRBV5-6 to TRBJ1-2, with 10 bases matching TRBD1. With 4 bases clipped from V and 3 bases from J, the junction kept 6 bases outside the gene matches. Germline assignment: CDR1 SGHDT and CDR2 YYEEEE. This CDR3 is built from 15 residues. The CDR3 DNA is TGTGCCAGCAGCCCGGACAGGGGGGTATACTATGGCTACACCTTC. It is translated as CASSPDRGVYYGYTF.